A selection of T cell receptor beta chains follows, all from one sample in a study of blood T cell repertoires in COVID-19. Sequenced by immunoSEQ multiplex PCR; TCRdb stores in-frame clones only, minus some. The repertoire has roughly 360,000 clones, 88% of them found once; the top ten carry 0.95% to 1%. Sample: PBMCs or T cells enriched from blood (not recorded which). The receptors stem from a woman in her 30s with acute COVID-19. CDR3s include the opening cysteine and the closing phenylalanine or tryptophan. A D gene is named only where the DNA matches it firmly. Rows give clone size only sometimes, using once, few, many, or a class for an expanded clone.

d_gene	abundance	v_gene	j_gene	CDR3nt	CDR3aa
-	once	TRBV5-1	TRBJ2-7	TGCGCCAGCAGCCCCCCGGGGGACGAGCAGTACTTC	CASSPPGDEQYF
-	-	TRBV19	TRBJ2-7	TGTGCCAGTAAAGGGGTAAGAAGCTCCTACGAGCAGTACTTC	CASKGVRSSYEQYF
TRBD2	-	TRBV23-1	TRBJ2-1	TGCGCCAGCAGCCACGACCGAGTGGCGGGAGCCTACAATGAGCAGTTCTTC	CASSHDRVAGAYNEQFF
-	-	TRBV5-1	TRBJ2-7	TGCGCCAGCAGCGCGGACAGCTACGAGCAGTACTTC	CASSADSYEQYF
-	-	TRBV21-1	TRBJ2-3	TGTGCCAGCAGCAAAGGGGTTAGCGGGGGGATGAAAACGCAGTATTTT	CASSKGVSGGMKTQYF
-	-	TRBV5-8	TRBJ1-1	TGTGCCAGCAGACGTGAGTTCGTGAACACTGAAGCTTTCTTT	CASRREFVNTEAFF
TRBD1	-	TRBV5-1	TRBJ1-1	TGCGCCAGCAGCTTGGCATACAGGGGGAGGAACACTGAAGCTTTCTTT	CASSLAYRGRNTEAFF
-	-	TRBV19	TRBJ1-4	TGTGCCAGTAGGGGCCCGAGGGCCGAAAAACTGTTTTTT	CASRGPRAEKLFF
-	few	TRBV9	TRBJ2-2	TGTGCCAGCAGCGTAGAGGGGGGGCCGCTCGGGGAGCTGTTTTTT	CASSVEGGPLGELFF
-	-	TRBV15	TRBJ2-7	TGTGCCACCAGCGGAGACTACAGCTACGAGCAGTACTTC	CATSGDYSYEQYF
TRBD1	-	TRBV12-5	TRBJ1-4	TGTGCTAGTGGTTTGGGCACAGGGGCGCGGGATGAAAAACTGTTTTTT	CASGLGTGARDEKLFF
-	-	TRBV5-1	TRBJ1-3	TGCGCCAGCAGCGACGGCGGCTCTGGAAACACCATATATTTT	CASSDGGSGNTIYF
-	-	TRBV10-3	TRBJ1-3	TGTGCCATCAGTGAGTCGGAGGGAAACACCATATATTTT	CAISESEGNTIYF
-	-	TRBV10-2	TRBJ1-2	TGCGCCAGCAGTGGTACAGGGCCTCAGGGGGGCTACACCTTC	CASSGTGPQGGYTF
-	-	TRBV7-9	TRBJ1-1	TGTGCCAGCAGTTTTAACACCGGAGACACTGAAGCTTTCTTT	CASSFNTGDTEAFF
TRBD1	-	TRBV5-1	TRBJ1-3	TGCGCCAGCAGCCCCGGGACAGACTCTGGAAACACCATATATTTT	CASSPGTDSGNTIYF
TRBD2	-	TRBV3-1/TRBV3-2	TRBJ2-1	TGTGCCAGCAGCCACCGGGAGAGTCTAGCGGGGGCCTACAATGAGCAGTTCTTC	CASSHRESLAGAYNEQFF
TRBD1	-	TRBV4-2	TRBJ1-5	TGTGCCAGCAGCCAAGGAGCTGGAGGGACAGGTTACAATCAGCCCCAGCATTTT	CASSQGAGGTGYNQPQHF
-	-	TRBV10-1	TRBJ1-1	TGCGCCAGCAGTGCGGAGGGCTTGAACACTGAAGCTTTCTTT	CASSAEGLNTEAFF
-	-	TRBV27	TRBJ1-3	TGTGCCAGCAGTTTAAGGGGGTTGGGTTCCCGCTCTGGAAACACCATATATTTT	CASSLRGLGSRSGNTIYF
-	-	TRBV4-2	TRBJ2-3	TGTGCCAGCAGCCAAGAAAGGCGGGACAGCACAGATACGCAGTATTTT	CASSQERRDSTDTQYF
-	-	TRBV21-1	TRBJ1-6	TGTGCCACCCTAGGGAGGAATTCACCCCTCCACTTT	CATLGRNSPLHF
-	-	TRBV3-1/TRBV3-2	TRBJ2-1	TGTGCCAGCAGCCAAGGATCAAGCGTGGGGAGATACAATGAGCAGTTCTTC	CASSQGSSVGRYNEQFF
TRBD1	-	TRBV5-6	TRBJ1-6	TGTGCCAGCAGCTCACAGGGGTTCTATAATTCACCCCTCCACTTT	CASSSQGFYNSPLHF
TRBD2	once	TRBV19	TRBJ2-3	TGTGCCAGTAAGACTACAGCGGGGGGCCGCACAGATACGCAGTATTTT	CASKTTAGGRTDTQYF
TRBD1	-	TRBV6-5	TRBJ2-1	TGTGCCAGCAGTTACGCCGGGACAGGGCCCTACAATGAGCAGTTCTTC	CASSYAGTGPYNEQFF
-	-	TRBV3-1/TRBV3-2	TRBJ1-4	TGTGCCAGCAGCAACGGGTATACTAATGAAAAACTGTTTTTT	CASSNGYTNEKLFF
TRBD1	-	TRBV20-1	TRBJ2-7	TGCAGTGCTAGTGGATACGGGACAGGGGGCCCCTACGAGCAGTACTTC	CSASGYGTGGPYEQYF
TRBD1	-	TRBV3-1/TRBV3-2	TRBJ2-1	TGTGCCAGCTCCCTCCGGGACAGGGGAACTGAGCAGTTCTTC	CASSLRDRGTEQFF
TRBD1	-	TRBV18	TRBJ1-1	TGTGCCAGCTCACAACTATACCGGACAGGGGAGGGGATCACTGAAGCTTTCTTT	CASSQLYRTGEGITEAFF
-	-	TRBV27	TRBJ2-3	TGTGCCAGCTCTTGGCTGGCCACAGATACGCAGTATTTT	CASSWLATDTQYF
-	-	TRBV5-1	TRBJ2-7	TGCGCCAGCAGCTTTTCGTCCAGGACCTACGAGCAGTACTTC	CASSFSSRTYEQYF
-	-	TRBV19	TRBJ1-2	TGTGCCAGTAGTATAGCCCCCCGGGACACCAAGTCTAACTATGGCTACACCTTC	CASSIAPRDTKSNYGYTF
-	-	TRBV21-1	TRBJ1-1	TGTGCCAGCAGCTCCGTGCGGGACAGGGGGCCGATGAACACTGAAGCTTTCTTT	CASSSVRDRGPMNTEAFF
TRBD1	-	TRBV3-1/TRBV3-2	TRBJ1-2	TGTGCCAGCAGCCGTCAGGGGGCTAACTATGGCTACACCTTC	CASSRQGANYGYTF
TRBD2	-	TRBV6-2/TRBV6-3	TRBJ2-3	TGTGCCAGCAGTTACCGACTAGCGGGGTCGGATACGCAGTATTTT	CASSYRLAGSDTQYF
TRBD2	-	TRBV28	TRBJ2-3	TGTGCCAGCAGTTTGGATAGCGGGGGGCCCTATACGCAGTATTTT	CASSLDSGGPYTQYF
-	-	TRBV7-8	TRBJ2-7	TGTGCCAGCGGAAGCGAACAGGGATGGACGGGCGAGCAGTACTTC	CASGSEQGWTGEQYF
-	-	TRBV3-1/TRBV3-2	TRBJ2-7	TGTGCCAGCAGCCCGAGACAGACCTACGAGCAGTACTTC	CASSPRQTYEQYF
TRBD1	-	TRBV7-6	TRBJ2-7	TGTGCCAGCAGCTTAAAGGGGAGACAGGGGATCTCCTACGAGCAGTACTTC	CASSLKGRQGISYEQYF
-	-	TRBV5-5	TRBJ2-7	TGTGCCAGCAGCTTGACACATACAGGGACCTACGAGCAGTACTTC	CASSLTHTGTYEQYF
-	-	TRBV5-1	TRBJ2-7	TGCGCCAGCAGCTTGGCTCATAGCGGATCCTCCTACGAGCAGTACTTC	CASSLAHSGSSYEQYF
-	-	TRBV19	TRBJ1-5	TGTGCCAGTAGTATTCCGAGCAATCAGCCCCAGCATTTT	CASSIPSNQPQHF
TRBD1	-	TRBV10-3	TRBJ2-7	TGTGCCATCAGTGCCGGGACAGGGGACAATTACAACTCCTACGAGCAGTACTTC	CAISAGTGDNYNSYEQYF
-	-	TRBV6-5	TRBJ2-7	TGTGCCAGCAGTTACCAGGGGCCCGACGAGCAGTACTTC	CASSYQGPDEQYF
TRBD2	-	TRBV5-4	TRBJ2-3	TGTGCCAGCAGCTCGACTAGCGGGGCCCGTAGCACAGATACGCAGTATTTT	CASSSTSGARSTDTQYF
-	-	TRBV6-5	TRBJ1-2	TGTGCCAGCAGCTGGACAGAGACGAACTATGGCTACACCTTC	CASSWTETNYGYTF
TRBD1	-	TRBV4-3	TRBJ2-2	TGCGCCAGCAGCCAAGAAGCCCAACAGGGGCGAACCGGGGAGCTGTTTTTT	CASSQEAQQGRTGELFF
TRBD1	-	TRBV3-1/TRBV3-2	TRBJ1-1	TGTGCCAGCAGCCGACAGGGGACGAACACTGAAGCTTTCTTT	CASSRQGTNTEAFF
-	-	TRBV7-8	TRBJ1-2	TGTGCCAGCAGCCGGACGGGGTCGGTCTATGGCTACACCTTC	CASSRTGSVYGYTF
-	-	TRBV5-4	TRBJ2-1	TGTGCCAGCAGCCCGTGGGACTTCAAGAATGAGCAGTTCTTC	CASSPWDFKNEQFF
TRBD1	-	TRBV19	TRBJ1-1	TGTGCCAGTAGTATAATCAGGGGGACTGAAGCTTTCTTT	CASSIIRGTEAFF
-	-	TRBV18	TRBJ1-1	TGTGCCAGCTCACTCACAAACCCCACCGGGGGTACTGAAGCTTTCTTT	CASSLTNPTGGTEAFF
TRBD1	-	TRBV6-5	TRBJ1-6	TGTGCCAGCAGTTACTTCGGACAGGGAAATAATTCACCCCTCCACTTT	CASSYFGQGNNSPLHF